The next 15 T cell receptor beta chains were all read from a single sample in a study of cytomegalovirus exposure and HLA in healthy donors. In the PCR, 60 Vbeta and 13 Jbeta primers were used. The method was immunoSEQ multiplex PCR; TCRdb's version includes in-frame clones alone and lacks a portion of them. Of fewer than 200,000 clones in the sample, approximately 80% were seen once. The sequencing input was PBMCs. The receptors derive from a female donor in good health and CMV-seronegative.

The chain employs TRBV4-2 and TRBJ2-2; 8 nucleotides agree with TRBD1. The germline V gene encodes CDR1 LGHNA and CDR2 YNFKEQ. Losses at the gene ends were 1 base for V and 6 bases for J; bases not matched to a gene: 4. The CDR3 length is 15 residues. The CDR3 DNA reads TGTGCCAGCAGCCAAGCAGGGGGCGGATCCGGGGAGCTGTTTTTT. As protein: CASSQAGGGSGELFF.

The chain recombines TRBV5-4 with TRBJ2-1; 12 bases agree with TRBD2. Germline V gene data show CDR1 as SGHNT and CDR2 as YYREEE (reference sequence). Germline trimming cut 0 bases from V and 4 bases from J; bases unmatched to any gene: 5. CDR3 length equals 17 residues. The CDR3 nucleotides are TGTGCCAGCAGCTTGGGAGCCGGGACTAGCGGGTACAATGAGCAGTTCTTC. Translated, it gives CASSLGAGTSGYNEQFF.

This rearrangement joins TRBV9 to TRBJ1-2, with D possibly being TRBD1 (6 bases). CDR1 SGDLS and CDR2 YYNGEE come from the germline V gene. CDR3 size: 14 residues. Trimming cost V 4 bases and J 2 bases, with 12 bases left between them. The CDR3 region has the DNA TGTGCCAGCAGCTCACCGGGACACAACTATGGCTACACCTTC. It specifies CASSSPGHNYGYTF.

The chain couples TRBV12-2 to TRBJ1-2; the table assigns TRBD1, which was not confirmed against the DNA. TRBV12-2 is a listed pseudogene. This CDR3 is 15 amino acids long. The CDR3 loop is CASRFPDRRNYGYTF. CDR3 bases: TGTGCAAGTCGCTTCCCGGACAGGAGGAACTATGGCTACACCTTC.

Only one count was recorded for this clone. The chain employs TRBV7-9 and TRBJ2-1; D not resolved. The CDR3 is 11 amino acids. Germline CDR1 SEHNR, CDR2 FQNEAQ (reference sequence). The V end lost 5 bases, the J end lost 12 bases, and 11 bases lay between the germline ends. CDR3 DNA: TGTGCCAGCAGCCCGCTAGAAGCGCAGTTCTTC. Translation: CASSPLEAQFF.

This clone showed up just once. The chain carries TRBV5-8 and TRBJ2-7; D gene ambiguous. The ends were cut back, 1 base at V and 2 bases at J, with 13 bases in the middle. The CDR3 is 15 residues long. Germline CDR1 and CDR2: SGHTS and YDEGEE. Here the CDR3 DNA reads TGTGCCAGCAGCTTGAAAACCATAGTAGCCTACGAGCAGTACTTC. Translated, it gives CASSLKTIVAYEQYF.

The chain has TRBV7-3 and TRBJ2-5, with TRBD2 matching 7 bases. This CDR3 comprises 13 residues. Germline CDR1 reads SGHTA; CDR2 reads FQGTGA. V was clipped by 6 bases and J by 3 bases; unmatched bases: 4. The CDR3 spells CASSLRGEETQYF. The CDR3 coding sequence is TGTGCCAGCAGTCTCCGGGGGGAAGAGACCCAGTACTTC.

The V call is TRBV27, the J call TRBJ2-1, with TRBD2 identical over 10 bases. Losses at the gene ends were 5 bases for V and 0 bases for J; bases not matched to a gene: 7. The germline CDR1 and CDR2 sequences are MNHEY and SMNVEV (reference sequence). The CDR3 extends over 17 amino acids. Here the CDR3 reads CASSVRLAGSSYNEQFF. Here the CDR3 DNA reads TGTGCCAGCAGTGTGAGACTAGCGGGTAGCTCCTACAATGAGCAGTTCTTC.

The rearrangement joins TRBV29-1 to TRBJ2-7, with 10 bases aligning to TRBD2. The CDR3 is 15 residues long. V lost 4 bases, J lost 0 bases, and 6 bases stayed unmatched. CDR1 SQVTM and CDR2 ANQGSEA come from the germline V gene. CDR3 amino acids: CSVAPSGRASYEQYF. In DNA form, the CDR3 reads TGCAGCGTTGCCCCCAGCGGGAGGGCCTCCTACGAGCAGTACTTC.

The chain links TRBV4-3 to TRBJ2-3; 10 bases agree with TRBD2. From germline, CDR1 is LGHNA and CDR2 YSLEER. CDR3 length equals 17 residues. The trim removed 1 base at V and 3 bases at J, leaving 7 bases unmatched. This CDR3 reads CASSQGQLAGGTDTQYF. Written as DNA, the CDR3 is TGCGCCAGCAGCCAAGGGCAGTTAGCGGGGGGTACAGATACGCAGTATTTT.

The rearrangement links TRBV19 to TRBJ2-2; 8 positions agree with TRBD1. Germline values: CDR1 LNHDA, CDR2 SQIVND (reference sequence). The junction had 3 bases not matched to a gene; V was cut back by 3 bases and J by 6 bases. CDR3 length equals 14 residues. The CDR3 DNA reads TGTGCCAGTAGTATCCCAGGGGGCGCCGGGGAGCTGTTTTTT. Its protein product is CASSIPGGAGELFF.

This clone was detected a few times. The rearrangement links TRBV19 to TRBJ1-2; possible D gene TRBD1, 5 bases. The CDR3 totals 13 residues. Trimming took off 11 bases at V and 1 base at J, with 14 bases between the two ends. Germline CDR1 reads LNHDA; CDR2 reads SQIVND (reference sequence). Written as DNA, the CDR3 is TGTGCCGGCCGGGACTCAATTAACTATGGCTACACCTTC. Amino acid sequence: CAGRDSINYGYTF.

CDR3 DNA: TGCGCCAGCAGCCAAGACAGGCGAATGAACACTGAAGCTTTCTTT. Its protein is CASSQDRRMNTEAFF. The chain employs TRBV4-3 and TRBJ1-1, with D uncertain. Germline lookup yields CDR1 LGHNA and CDR2 YSLEER. V was cut by 0 bases and J by 0 bases, with 8 bases left in between. The CDR3 consists of 15 residues.

The chain couples TRBV6-1 to TRBJ2-7, with 7 bases aligning to TRBD2. From germline, CDR1 is MNHNS and CDR2 SASEGT. Trimming removed 8 bases from V and 3 bases from J; junction bases left unmatched: 7. CDR3 size: 13 residues. The CDR3 here is CASERGDHYEQYF. The DNA for the CDR3 is TGTGCCAGCGAACGGGGGGACCACTACGAGCAGTACTTC.

The V call is TRBV7-8, the J call TRBJ2-7, with 7 bases that match TRBD1. Per germline, CDR1 SGHVS and CDR2 FQNEAQ. Trimming removed 0 bases from V and 3 bases from J; junction bases left unmatched: 2. The CDR3 totals 14 residues. This CDR3 reads CASSLAGQIYEQYF. The CDR3 DNA follows: TGTGCCAGCAGCTTAGCGGGACAGATCTACGAGCAGTACTTC.